Listed below are T cell receptor beta chains from one sample, sequenced in a study of technical replicates of blood from several donors. Profiled with immunoSEQ multiplex PCR; TCRdb holds only in-frame clones, not every one. The repertoire has tens of thousands of clones, roughly 93% of them found once; the top ten carry 0.39%. Sequencing input: T cells isolated from PBMCs. These receptors all stem from a human donor in good health. Each CDR3 is given with its conserved first and last residue. Each record gives: J gene, D gene, V gene, clone size, CDR3 DNA, CDR3 protein. A D gene is named only where the DNA matches it firmly. Clone size is not always given. Where it is, it says once, few, many or a class for expanded clones.

J: TRBJ1-4
D: TRBD1
V: TRBV5-6
size: NA
DNA: TGTGCCAGCAGCTTGGCTCCTCACAGGGGATCTGAAAAACTGTTTTTT
CDR3: CASSLAPHRGSEKLFF

J: TRBJ1-5
D: TRBD1
V: TRBV15
size: NA
DNA: TGTGCCACCTCCGGGACAGCCACTAATCAGCCCCAGCATTTT
CDR3: CATSGTATNQPQHF

J: TRBJ1-5
D: TRBD1
V: TRBV4-2
size: NA
DNA: TGTGCCAGCAGCCTGGACAGGGGCAGCGGCAATCAGCCCCAGCATTTT
CDR3: CASSLDRGSGNQPQHF

J: TRBJ1-2
D: TRBD1
V: TRBV5-4
size: NA
DNA: TGTGCCAGCAGCCGGGGACAGGGAGGGTATGGCTACACCTTC
CDR3: CASSRGQGGYGYTF

J: TRBJ1-1
D: NA
V: TRBV7-9
size: NA
DNA: TGTGCCAGCAGCTTAGGCCCAGGTGGTACTGAAGCTTTCTTT
CDR3: CASSLGPGGTEAFF

J: TRBJ2-1
D: NA
V: TRBV4-1
size: NA
DNA: TGCGCCAGCAGCCATACAGGGTTGACCTACAATGAGCAGTTCTTC
CDR3: CASSHTGLTYNEQFF

J: TRBJ1-2
D: NA
V: TRBV28
size: NA
DNA: TGTGCCAGCAGTTTTCCCCCCCCAGGATACAGCTATGGCTACACCTTC
CDR3: CASSFPPPGYSYGYTF

J: TRBJ1-2
D: TRBD1
V: TRBV10-3
size: NA
DNA: TGTGCCTTCTTACAGGGGGCAGACGGCTACACCTTC
CDR3: CAFLQGADGYTF

J: TRBJ2-1
D: TRBD2
V: TRBV15
size: NA
DNA: TGTGCCACCAGCAGAGATTCGGGGGGTCTGTACAATGAGCAGTTCTTC
CDR3: CATSRDSGGLYNEQFF

J: TRBJ2-7
D: NA
V: TRBV27
size: once
DNA: TGTGCCAGCAGTCTCTTGGACAACTACGAGCAGTACTTC
CDR3: CASSLLDNYEQYF

J: TRBJ1-5
D: NA
V: TRBV28
size: NA
DNA: TGTGCCAGCAGTTTCAGGCAGACGAGCAATCAGCCCCAGCATTTT
CDR3: CASSFRQTSNQPQHF

J: TRBJ1-2
D: NA
V: TRBV27
size: NA
DNA: TGTGCCAGCAGTTTAATAGGAGGGGACGACTATGGCTACACCTTC
CDR3: CASSLIGGDDYGYTF

J: TRBJ2-1
D: TRBD2
V: TRBV5-4
size: NA
DNA: TGTGCCAGCATCCATAGCGGGGGGGGAGATGAGCAGTTCTTC
CDR3: CASIHSGGGDEQFF

J: TRBJ1-4
D: NA
V: TRBV19
size: NA
DNA: TGTGCCAGTAAGCTACAGATTGCAACTAATGAAAAACTGTTTTTT
CDR3: CASKLQIATNEKLFF

J: TRBJ2-7
D: TRBD2
V: TRBV4-2
size: NA
DNA: TGTGCCAGCAGCTGGGGACTAGCGGGAGACGAGCAGTACTTC
CDR3: CASSWGLAGDEQYF

J: TRBJ2-7
D: TRBD1
V: TRBV2
size: NA
DNA: TGTGCCAGCAGAATGACAGGGAACACCTACGAGCAGTACTTC
CDR3: CASRMTGNTYEQYF